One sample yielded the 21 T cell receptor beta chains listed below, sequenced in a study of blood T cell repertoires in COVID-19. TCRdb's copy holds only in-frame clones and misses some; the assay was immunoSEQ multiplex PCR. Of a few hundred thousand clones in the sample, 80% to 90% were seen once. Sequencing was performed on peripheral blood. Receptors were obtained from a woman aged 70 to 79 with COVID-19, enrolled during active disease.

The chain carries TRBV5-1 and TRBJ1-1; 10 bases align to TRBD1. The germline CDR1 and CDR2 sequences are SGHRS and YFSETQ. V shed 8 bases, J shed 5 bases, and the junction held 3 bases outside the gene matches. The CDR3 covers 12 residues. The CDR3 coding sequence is TGCGCCAGTCGACAGGGGGCGACTGAAGCTTTCTTT. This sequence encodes CASRQGATEAFF.

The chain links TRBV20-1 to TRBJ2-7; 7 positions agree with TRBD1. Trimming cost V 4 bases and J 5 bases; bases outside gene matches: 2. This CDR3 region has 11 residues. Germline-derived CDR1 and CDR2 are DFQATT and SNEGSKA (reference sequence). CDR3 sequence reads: CSAKGQDEQYF. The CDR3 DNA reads TGCAGTGCTAAAGGACAGGACGAGCAGTACTTC.

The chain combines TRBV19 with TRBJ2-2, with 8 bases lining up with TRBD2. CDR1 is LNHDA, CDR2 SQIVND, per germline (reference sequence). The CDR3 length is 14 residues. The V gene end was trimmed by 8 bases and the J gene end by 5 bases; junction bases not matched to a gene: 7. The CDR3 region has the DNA TGTGCCAGTGCCTTCGGACTAGCTACCGGGGAGCTGTTTTTT. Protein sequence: CASAFGLATGELFF.

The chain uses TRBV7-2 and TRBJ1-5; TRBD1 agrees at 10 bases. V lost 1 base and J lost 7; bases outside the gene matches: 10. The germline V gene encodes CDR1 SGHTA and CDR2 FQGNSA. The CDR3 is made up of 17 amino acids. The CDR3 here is CASSLVGTGALRQPQHF. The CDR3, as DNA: TGTGCCAGCAGCTTAGTAGGGACAGGGGCTCTCCGCCAGCCCCAGCATTTT.

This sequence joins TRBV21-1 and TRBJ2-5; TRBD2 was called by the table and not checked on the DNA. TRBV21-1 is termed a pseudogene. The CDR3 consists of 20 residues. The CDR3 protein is CASSKEGGNEETTSRKTQYF. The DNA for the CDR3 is TGTGCCAGCAGCAAAGAGGGCGGGAATGAGGAGACTACAAGTCGGAAGACCCAGTACTTC.

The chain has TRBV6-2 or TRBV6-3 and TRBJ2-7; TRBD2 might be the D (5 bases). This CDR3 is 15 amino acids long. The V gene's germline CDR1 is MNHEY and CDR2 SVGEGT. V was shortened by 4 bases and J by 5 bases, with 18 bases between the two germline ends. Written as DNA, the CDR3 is TGTGCCAGCAGTTCTTCAGGATCGCGGGTCCACGAGCAGTACTTC. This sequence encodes CASSSSGSRVHEQYF.

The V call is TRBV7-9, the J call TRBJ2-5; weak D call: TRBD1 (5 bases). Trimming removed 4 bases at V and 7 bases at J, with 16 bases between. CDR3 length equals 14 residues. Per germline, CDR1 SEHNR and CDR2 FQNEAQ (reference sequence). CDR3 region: CASSSGQPQGTQYF. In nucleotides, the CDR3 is TGTGCCAGCAGCTCTGGGCAGCCCCAGGGGACCCAGTACTTC.

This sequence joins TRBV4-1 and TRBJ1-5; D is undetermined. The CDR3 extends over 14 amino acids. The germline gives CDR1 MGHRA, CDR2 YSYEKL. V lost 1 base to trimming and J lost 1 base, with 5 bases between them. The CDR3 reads CASSQVQSNQPQHF. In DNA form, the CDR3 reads TGCGCCAGCAGCCAAGTACAGAGCAATCAGCCCCAGCATTTT.

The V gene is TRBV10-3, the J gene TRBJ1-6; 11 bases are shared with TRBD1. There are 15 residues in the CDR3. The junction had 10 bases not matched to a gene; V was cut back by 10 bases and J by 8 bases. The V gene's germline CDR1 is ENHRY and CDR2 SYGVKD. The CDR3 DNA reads TGTGCCACTATTCGGGACAGGGGGTCGGATTCACCCCTCCACTTT. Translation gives CATIRDRGSDSPLHF.

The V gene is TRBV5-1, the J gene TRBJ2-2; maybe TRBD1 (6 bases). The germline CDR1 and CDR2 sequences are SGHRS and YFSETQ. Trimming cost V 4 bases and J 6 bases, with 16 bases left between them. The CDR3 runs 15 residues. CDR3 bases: TGCGCCAGCAGCAAGGACAGCTATCTGGCCGGGGAGCTGTTTTTT. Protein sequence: CASSKDSYLAGELFF.

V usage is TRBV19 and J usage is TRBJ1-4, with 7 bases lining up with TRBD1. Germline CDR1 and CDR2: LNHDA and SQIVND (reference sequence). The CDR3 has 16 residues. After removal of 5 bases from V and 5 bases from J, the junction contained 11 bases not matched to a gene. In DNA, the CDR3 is TGTGCCAGTAGTCGCCGCGCCGGGACAGAGAATGAAAAACTGTTTTTT. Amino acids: CASSRRAGTENEKLFF.

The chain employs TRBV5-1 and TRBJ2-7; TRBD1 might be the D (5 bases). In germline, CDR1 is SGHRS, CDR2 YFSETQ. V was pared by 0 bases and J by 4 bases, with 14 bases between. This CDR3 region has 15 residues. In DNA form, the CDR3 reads TGCGCCAGCAGCTTGGACCCACACACAGGATACGAGCAGTACTTC. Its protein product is CASSLDPHTGYEQYF.

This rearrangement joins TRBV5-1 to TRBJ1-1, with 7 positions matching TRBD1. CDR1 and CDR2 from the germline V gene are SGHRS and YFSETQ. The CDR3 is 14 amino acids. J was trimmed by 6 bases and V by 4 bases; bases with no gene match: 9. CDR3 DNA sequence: TGCGCCAGCAGCGCGGTGACAGGGCGGCCTGAAGCTTTCTTT. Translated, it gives CASSAVTGRPEAFF.

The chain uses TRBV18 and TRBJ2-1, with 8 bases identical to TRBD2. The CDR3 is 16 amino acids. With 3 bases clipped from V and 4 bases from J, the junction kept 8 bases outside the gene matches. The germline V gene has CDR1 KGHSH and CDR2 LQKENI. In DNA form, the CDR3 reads TGTGCCAGCTCACCCTTCTACGGGGGGGGTTACAATGAGCAGTTCTTC. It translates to CASSPFYGGGYNEQFF.

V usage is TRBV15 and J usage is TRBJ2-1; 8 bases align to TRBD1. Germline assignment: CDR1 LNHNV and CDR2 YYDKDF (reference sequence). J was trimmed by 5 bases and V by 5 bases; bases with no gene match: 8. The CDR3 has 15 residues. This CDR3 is CATSSPDRANNEQFF. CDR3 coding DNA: TGTGCCACCAGCTCCCCGGACAGGGCTAACAATGAGCAGTTCTTC. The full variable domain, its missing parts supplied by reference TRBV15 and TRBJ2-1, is DAMVIQNPRYQVTQFGKPVTLSCSQTLNHNVMYWYQQKSSQAPKLLFHYYDKDFNNEADTPDNFQSRRPNTSFCFLDIRSPGLGDTAMYLCATSSPDRANNEQFFGPGTRLTVL.

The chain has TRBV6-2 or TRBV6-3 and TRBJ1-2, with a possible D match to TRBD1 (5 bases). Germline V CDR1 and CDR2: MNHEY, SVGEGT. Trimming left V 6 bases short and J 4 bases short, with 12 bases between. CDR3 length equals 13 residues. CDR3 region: CASSPWDSYGYTF. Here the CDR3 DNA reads TGTGCCAGCAGCCCATGGGACTCCTATGGCTACACCTTC.

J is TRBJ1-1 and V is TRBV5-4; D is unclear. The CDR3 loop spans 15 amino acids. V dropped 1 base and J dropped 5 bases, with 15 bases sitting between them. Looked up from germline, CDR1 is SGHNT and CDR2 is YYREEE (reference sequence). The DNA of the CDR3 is TGTGCCAGCAGCTTGATCGGGCGGGGAGGGACTGAAGCTTTCTTT. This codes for CASSLIGRGGTEAFF.

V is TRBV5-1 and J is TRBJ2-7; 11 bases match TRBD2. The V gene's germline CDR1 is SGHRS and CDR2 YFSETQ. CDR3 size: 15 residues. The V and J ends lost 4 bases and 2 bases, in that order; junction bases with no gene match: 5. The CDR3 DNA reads TGCGCCAGCAGCCGTACTAGCGGGGGACCCTACGAGCAGTACTTC. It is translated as CASSRTSGGPYEQYF.

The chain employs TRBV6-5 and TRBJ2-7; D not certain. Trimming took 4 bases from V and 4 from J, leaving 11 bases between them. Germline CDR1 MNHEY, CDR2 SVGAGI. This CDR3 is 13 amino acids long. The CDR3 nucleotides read TGTGCCAGCAGTTCCCCGACTGGTTACGAGCAGTACTTC. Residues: CASSSPTGYEQYF.

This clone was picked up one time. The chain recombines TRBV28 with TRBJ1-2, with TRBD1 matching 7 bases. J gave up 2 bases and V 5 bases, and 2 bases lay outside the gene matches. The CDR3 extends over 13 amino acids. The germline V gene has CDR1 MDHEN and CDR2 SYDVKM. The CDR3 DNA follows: TGTGCCAGCAGTCCGACAGGGAACTATGGCTACACCTTC. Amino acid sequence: CASSPTGNYGYTF.

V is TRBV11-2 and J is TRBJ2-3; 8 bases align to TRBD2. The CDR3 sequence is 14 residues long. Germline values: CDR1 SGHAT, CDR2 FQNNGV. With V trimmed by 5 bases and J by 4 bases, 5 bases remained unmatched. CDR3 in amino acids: CASSPPGGPDTQYF. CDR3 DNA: TGTGCCAGCAGCCCCCCGGGGGGGCCAGATACGCAGTATTTT.